The present T cell receptor (beta chain) was sequenced within a study of T-cell memory formation after mild COVID-19 (dated by TCRdb to about 2021). With regard to the full study: TCR sequence clusters from the two donors were largely donor specific. In a couple of donors, T-cell clones that expanded and contracted after mild COVID-19 were followed by sequencing TCRalpha and TCRbeta repertoires longitudinally. Two young, previously healthy adult volunteers, one female and one male, were included in the cohort.

PBMCs were isolated by Ficoll-Paque density gradient centrifugation. The sequencing machine was an Illumina NovaSeq 6000. Using 5'RACE with constant-segment primers, TCRalpha and TCRbeta cDNA libraries were constructed, with sample barcodes and unique molecular identifiers added in the process. Trizol reagent was used to extract RNA from every sample. Amplification of the libraries took two PCR steps, and the second step added a second sample barcode plus Illumina TruSeq adapters. Libraries were sequenced on an Illumina NovaSeq with 2 x 150 bp paired-end reads. The original pipeline was this. Demultiplexing of reads and collapsing into UMI-guided consensus sequences were performed with migec v1.2.7. With mixcr v2.1.11, UMI consensuses were aligned to TRA and TRB V and J templates and assembled into clonotypes. A clonotype was counted as expanded or contracted only when both edgeR and NoisET called the clonotype significant, with the noise models trained on biological replicates. edgeR calls used a false discovery rate-adjusted p below 0.01 and a log2 fold-change threshold of 1. As an exploratory analysis of dynamics, PCA with hierarchical clustering was applied to max-normalized trajectories of the 1000 most abundant clonotypes. Separately sequenced CD4+ and CD8+ repertoires were used to assign a CD4 or CD8 phenotype to each responding clone. Using fastp trimming at Q25 and MiXCR clonotype assembly, TCRdb reanalyzed the public sequencing data and kept in-frame beta chains. Rows matching on CDR3 protein sequence are summarized as one entry with the most common DNA and genes. Clone size and V and J calls follow TCRdb, not the original study. The sample yields a few hundred thousand distinct CDR3 sequences; roughly 22% were counted once. The ten largest clones capture approximately 8% of the sample.

This clonotype was picked up many times. The target of this receptor is not known. Base qualities are not at hand, and no much larger clone is one base apart. General study outcomes and caveats: The second-wave clones that peaked on day 37 were not confirmed to be SARS-CoV-2 specific. The detection of some responding clones in pre-infection memory suggests that pre-existing cross-reactive memory T cells joined the SARS-CoV-2 response. Contracting CD4+ clones turned up mainly in the CM and EM memory subsets, whereas EMRA was where CD8+ clones were enriched. Clones that contracted from day 15 to 85 showed balanced CD4/CD8 phenotypes, whereas a second wave of clones that expanded from day 15 to 37 leaned towards CD4+. The study included only a couple of mild cases, and larger cohorts that include severe cases with pre-infection samples were judged to be necessary.

The cysteine opens and the phenylalanine closes a CDR3 of 13 amino acids. The read is trimmed to its CDR3 DNA, 39 bases read in frame from base 1. CDR1 and CDR2, per the germline V gene (reference sequence), are SGHKS and YYEKEE. Cut back by 0 bases and 5 bases, the V and J ends lie 8 bases apart. This sequence uses TRBV5-5 and TRBJ1-2, with the D segment identity uncertain. This receptor was identified in an adult woman who had mild COVID-19 (a few samples of this study predate the infection). The sample titles of this study are shuffled in the database, so cell type and time point are left out; the donor was told from shared clones. What was sequenced was PBMCs or a T cell subset sorted from them (not recorded which). The CDR3 protein is CASSLESGYGYTF. The bases read TGTGCCAGCAGCTTGGAATCCGGGTATGGCTACACCTTC.